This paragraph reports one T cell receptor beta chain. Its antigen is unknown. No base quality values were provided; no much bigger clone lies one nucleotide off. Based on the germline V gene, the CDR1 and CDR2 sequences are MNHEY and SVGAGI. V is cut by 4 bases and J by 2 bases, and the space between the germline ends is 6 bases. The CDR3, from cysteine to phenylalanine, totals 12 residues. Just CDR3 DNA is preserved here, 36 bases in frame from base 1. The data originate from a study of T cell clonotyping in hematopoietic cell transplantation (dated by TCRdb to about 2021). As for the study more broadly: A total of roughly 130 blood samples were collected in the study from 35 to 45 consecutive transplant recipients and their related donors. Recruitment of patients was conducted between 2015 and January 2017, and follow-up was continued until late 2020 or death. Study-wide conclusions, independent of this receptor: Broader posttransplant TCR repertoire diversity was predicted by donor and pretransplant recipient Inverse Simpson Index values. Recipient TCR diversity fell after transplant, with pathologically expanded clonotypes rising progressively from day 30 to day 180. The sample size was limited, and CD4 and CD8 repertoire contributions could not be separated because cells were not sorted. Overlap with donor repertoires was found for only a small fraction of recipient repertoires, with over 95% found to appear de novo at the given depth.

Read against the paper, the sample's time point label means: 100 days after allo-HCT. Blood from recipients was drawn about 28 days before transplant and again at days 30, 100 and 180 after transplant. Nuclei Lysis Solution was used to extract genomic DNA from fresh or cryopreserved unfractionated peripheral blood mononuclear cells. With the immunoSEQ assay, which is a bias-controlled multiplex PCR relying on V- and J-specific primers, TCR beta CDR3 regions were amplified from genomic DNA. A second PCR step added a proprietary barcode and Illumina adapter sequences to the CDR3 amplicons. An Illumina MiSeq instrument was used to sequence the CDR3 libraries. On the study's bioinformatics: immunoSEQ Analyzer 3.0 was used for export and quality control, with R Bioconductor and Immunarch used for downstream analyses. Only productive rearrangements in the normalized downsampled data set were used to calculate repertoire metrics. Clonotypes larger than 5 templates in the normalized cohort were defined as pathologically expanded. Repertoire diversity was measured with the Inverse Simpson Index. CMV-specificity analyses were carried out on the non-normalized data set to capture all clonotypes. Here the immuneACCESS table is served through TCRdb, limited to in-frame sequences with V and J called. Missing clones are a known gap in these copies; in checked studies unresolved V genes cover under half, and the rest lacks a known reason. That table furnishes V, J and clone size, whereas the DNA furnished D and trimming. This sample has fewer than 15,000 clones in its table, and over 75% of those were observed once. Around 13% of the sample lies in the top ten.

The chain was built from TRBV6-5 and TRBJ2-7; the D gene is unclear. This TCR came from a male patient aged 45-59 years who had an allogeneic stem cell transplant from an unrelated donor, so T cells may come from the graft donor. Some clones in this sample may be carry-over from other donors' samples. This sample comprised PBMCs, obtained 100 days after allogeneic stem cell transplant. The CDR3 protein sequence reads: CASSWSTYEQYF. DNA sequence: TGTGCCAGCAGTTGGTCGACCTACGAGCAGTACTTC.